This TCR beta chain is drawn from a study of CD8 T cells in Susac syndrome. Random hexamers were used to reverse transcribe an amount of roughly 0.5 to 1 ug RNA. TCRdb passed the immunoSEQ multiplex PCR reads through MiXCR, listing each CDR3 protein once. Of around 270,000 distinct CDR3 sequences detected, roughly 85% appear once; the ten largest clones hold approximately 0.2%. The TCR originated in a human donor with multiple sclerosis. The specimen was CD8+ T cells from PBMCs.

The CDR3 bases are TGTGCCAGCAGCTCCGTGACTAGCGGGAGGTCCTCCTACGAGCAGTACTTC. This translates into CASSSVTSGRSSYEQYF. This sequence joins TRBV7-9 and TRBJ2-7; 13 bases agree with TRBD2. With V trimmed by 4 bases and J by 0 bases, 6 bases remained unmatched. Germline V CDR1 and CDR2: SEHNR, FQNEAQ (reference sequence). The CDR3 is 17 amino acids.